The T cell receptor (beta chain) described here comes from a study of T cell repertoires in cytomegalovirus infection. On the study more broadly: In public TCR beta signatures, there were indications of both CMV infection and matching HLA type.

This CDR3 has 15 residues. Germline values: CDR1 LNHDA, CDR2 SQIVND (reference sequence). Trimming took 3 bases from V and 4 from J; bases not matched to a gene: 7. About this clonotype: Its matching antigen is unknown.

Notes on the study in general: Pooled public TCR beta family frequency picked out CMV carriers with the relevant HLA. Ex vivo, HLA-C-restricted CMV-specific TCR beta clonotypes prevailed over the rest of the response.

TCRdb processed the reads anew with MiXCR; each CDR3 protein has one entry. The sample records about 160,000 distinct CDR3 sequences, roughly a sixth being singletons. The TCR sequence derives from a human donor in good health (CMV status not recorded). Some clones in this sample may be carry-over from other donors' samples. The rearrangement links TRBV19 to TRBJ2-3; 7 bases map to TRBD2. Sequences were obtained from CD8+ T cells from PBMCs. DNA of the CDR3: TGTGCCAGTAGTATTAGGCTAGCGGCCGCAGATACGCAGTATTTT. Translated, it gives CASSIRLAAADTQYF.